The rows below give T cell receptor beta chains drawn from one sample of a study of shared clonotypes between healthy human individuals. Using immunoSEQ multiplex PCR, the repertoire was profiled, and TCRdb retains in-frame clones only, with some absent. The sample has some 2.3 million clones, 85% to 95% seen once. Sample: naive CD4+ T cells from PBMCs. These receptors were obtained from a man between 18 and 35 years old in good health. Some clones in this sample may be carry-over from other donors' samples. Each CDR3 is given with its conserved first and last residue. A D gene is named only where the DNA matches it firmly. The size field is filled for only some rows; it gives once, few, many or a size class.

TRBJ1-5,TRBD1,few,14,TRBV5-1,TGCGCCAGCAGCCCCGGGACAGTCAATCAGCCCCAGCATTTT,CASSPGTVNQPQHF
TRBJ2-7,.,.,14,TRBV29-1,TGCAGCGTTGAATCGGGGGACCCCCTTGACGAGCAGTACTTC,CSVESGDPLDEQYF
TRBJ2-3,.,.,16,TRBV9,TGTGCCAGCAGCGCCGTGGGCACCCCGCTGACAGATACGCAGTATTTT,CASSAVGTPLTDTQYF
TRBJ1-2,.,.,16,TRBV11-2,TGTGCCAGCAGCCCCTACCGGGGGGATTCTAACTATGGCTACACCTTC,CASSPYRGDSNYGYTF
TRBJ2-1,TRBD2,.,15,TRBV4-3,TGCGCCAGCAGCCGACTCACCGCGGGAGGGGTTGAGCAGTTCTTC,CASSRLTAGGVEQFF
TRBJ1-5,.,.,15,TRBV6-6,TGTGCCAGCAGTTCCGGGACACAGTATAATCAGCCCCAGCATTTT,CASSSGTQYNQPQHF
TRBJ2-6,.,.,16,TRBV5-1,TGCGCCAGCACCCCAGGGGGGGTGCCTGGGGCCAACGTCCTGACTTTC,CASTPGGVPGANVLTF
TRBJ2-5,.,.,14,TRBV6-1,TGTGCCAGCACCCCACGGGTCCGCCAAGAGACCCAGTACTTC,CASTPRVRQETQYF
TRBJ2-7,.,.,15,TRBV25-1,TGTGCCAGCAGCCCGTCGCAGGGGATTGACTACGAGCAGTACTTC,CASSPSQGIDYEQYF
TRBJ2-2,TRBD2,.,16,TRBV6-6,TGTGCCAGCAGTTACCTCCCCGGGACTAGGCCCGGGGAGCTGTTTTTT,CASSYLPGTRPGELFF
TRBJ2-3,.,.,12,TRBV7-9,TGTGCCAGCAGCCCCCCAGGTAATACGCAGTATTTT,CASSPPGNTQYF
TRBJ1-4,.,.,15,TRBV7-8,TGTGCCAGCAGCGACCGGGACCGGCCAAATGAAAAACTGTTTTTT,CASSDRDRPNEKLFF
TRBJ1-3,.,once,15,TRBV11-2,TGTGCCAGCAGCTTAGTTCCGGACTCTGGAAACACCATATATTTT,CASSLVPDSGNTIYF
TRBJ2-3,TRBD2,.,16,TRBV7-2,TGTGCCAGCAGCCGCGCCCTAGCGGCAAGCACAGATACGCAGTATTTT,CASSRALAASTDTQYF
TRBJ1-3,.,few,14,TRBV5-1,TGCGCCAGCAGCGCGGGAGGACAGCGTGGCACCATATATTTT,CASSAGGQRGTIYF
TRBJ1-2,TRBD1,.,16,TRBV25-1,TGTGCCAGCAGTGAGGAACGAGGGGGCGCATACTATGGCTACACCTTC,CASSEERGGAYYGYTF
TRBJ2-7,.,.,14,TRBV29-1,TGCAGCGTGATCTGGCGTCAACACTCCTACGAGCAGTACTTC,CSVIWRQHSYEQYF
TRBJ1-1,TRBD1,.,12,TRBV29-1,TGCAGCGGTGACAGGGTGAACACTGAAGCTTTCTTT,CSGDRVNTEAFF
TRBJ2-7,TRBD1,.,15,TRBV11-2,TGTGCCAGCTCTTTACGGCAGGGGGCCCACTACGAGCAGTACTTC,CASSLRQGAHYEQYF
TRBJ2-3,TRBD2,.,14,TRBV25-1,TGTGCCAGCAGTGACGGGGGGGGCACAGATACGCAGTATTTT,CASSDGGGTDTQYF
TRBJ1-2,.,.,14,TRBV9,TGTGCCAGCAGCGCCTCTGGGGGCCCGGGAGGCTACACCTTC,CASSASGGPGGYTF
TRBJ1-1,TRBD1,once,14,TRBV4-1,TGCGCCAGCAGCGAAAAACAGGGGGCCACTGAAGCTTTCTTT,CASSEKQGATEAFF
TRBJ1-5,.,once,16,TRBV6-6,TGTGCCAGCAGCCGAAGACAGGAAAGGAGCAATCAGCCCCAGCATTTT,CASSRRQERSNQPQHF
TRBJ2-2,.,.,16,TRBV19,TGTGCCAGTAGTATGCAGCAGGGCTCGAACACCGGGGAGCTGTTTTTT,CASSMQQGSNTGELFF
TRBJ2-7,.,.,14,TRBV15,TGTGCCACCAGCAGAGATATTTCCCGTTACGAGCAGTACTTC,CATSRDISRYEQYF
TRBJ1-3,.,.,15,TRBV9,TGTGCCAGCAGCGCGACCGGACTCTCTGGAAACACCATATATTTT,CASSATGLSGNTIYF
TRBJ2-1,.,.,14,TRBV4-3,TGCGCCAGCAGCCAAGAGTTCGGAGCCAATGAGCAGTTCTTC,CASSQEFGANEQFF
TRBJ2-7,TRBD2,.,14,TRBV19,TGTGCCAGTAGTTTCGAGCCGGGAGGCTACGAGCAGTACTTC,CASSFEPGGYEQYF
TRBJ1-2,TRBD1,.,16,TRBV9,TGTGCCAGCAGCGTGTCCGGGACAGGGACCGGATATGGCTACACCTTC,CASSVSGTGTGYGYTF
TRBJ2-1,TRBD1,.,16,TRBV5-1,TGCGCCAGCAGCGCCCGGACAGGGGGCGACTACAATGAGCAGTTCTTC,CASSARTGGDYNEQFF
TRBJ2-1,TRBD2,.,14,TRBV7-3,TGTGCCAGCAGCTTAACTAGCGGGAGCGATGAGCAGTTCTTC,CASSLTSGSDEQFF
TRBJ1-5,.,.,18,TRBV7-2,TGTGCCAGCAGCTTCGCTTTTAGGGGCTCACATAGCAATCAGCCCCAGCATTTT,CASSFAFRGSHSNQPQHF
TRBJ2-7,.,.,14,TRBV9,TGTGCCAGCAGCGTACGAACCAACTCCTACGAGCAGTACTTC,CASSVRTNSYEQYF
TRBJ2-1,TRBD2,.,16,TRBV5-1,TGCGCCAGCAGCTTGGGGGGACTAGCGGGAGTCAATGAGCAGTTCTTC,CASSLGGLAGVNEQFF
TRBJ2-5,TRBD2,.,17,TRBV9,TGTGCCAGCAGCGATCCCGCACTAGCGGGAGGCGTAGAGACCCAGTACTTC,CASSDPALAGGVETQYF
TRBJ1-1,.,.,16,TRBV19,TGTGCCAGTAGTGTCCGGGACATTGGGGGTGGCACTGAAGCTTTCTTT,CASSVRDIGGGTEAFF
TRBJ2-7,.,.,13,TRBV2,TGTGCCAGCAAAACCGGGCGGACCTACGAGCAGTACTTC,CASKTGRTYEQYF
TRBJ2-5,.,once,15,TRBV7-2,TGTGCCAGCAGCTCCCCCCGGAGGGAGTGGGAGACCCAGTACTTC,CASSSPRREWETQYF
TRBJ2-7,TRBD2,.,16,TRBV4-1,TGCGCCAGCAGCCAAGAGACCAGCGGGAGGGCCTACGAGCAGTACTTC,CASSQETSGRAYEQYF
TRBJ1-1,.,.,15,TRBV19,TGTGCCAGTAGTCCGCGGGGACGGATGAACACTGAAGCTTTCTTT,CASSPRGRMNTEAFF
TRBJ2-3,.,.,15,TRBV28,TGTGCCAGCAGCCATGGACGGTCTAGCACAGATACGCAGTATTTT,CASSHGRSSTDTQYF
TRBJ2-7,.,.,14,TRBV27,TGTGCCAGCCGGTCCCAGCGTACCCTGAAAGAGCAGTACTTC,CASRSQRTLKEQYF
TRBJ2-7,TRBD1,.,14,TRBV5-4,TGTGCCAGCAGCTTGGTAGGGGGCAGGTACGAGCAGTACTTC,CASSLVGGRYEQYF
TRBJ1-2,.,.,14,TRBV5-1,TGCGCCAGCAGCTTGGGGGCCCGACCAGAAGGTTCCACCTTC,CASSLGARPEGSTF
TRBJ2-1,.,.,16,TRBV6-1,TGTGCCAGCAGTGAATATACGGGCTCCACCTACAATGAGCAGTTCTTC,CASSEYTGSTYNEQFF
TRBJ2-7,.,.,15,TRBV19,TGTGCCAGTAGTAGAATGGGTGTCTATCCCTACGAGCAGTACTTC,CASSRMGVYPYEQYF
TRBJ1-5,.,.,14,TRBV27,TGTGCCAGCAGTTCCCGGACAGTCAATCAGCCCCAGCATTTT,CASSSRTVNQPQHF
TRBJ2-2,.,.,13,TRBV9,TGTGCCAGCAGCGTAGACCAGACCGGGGAGCTGTTTTTT,CASSVDQTGELFF
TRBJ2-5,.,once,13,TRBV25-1,TGTGCCAGCAGTGAAGCCTCGCTTCAGACCCAGTACTTC,CASSEASLQTQYF
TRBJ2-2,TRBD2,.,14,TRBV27,TGTGCCACACGAGCTAGCGGGAGTACCGGGGAGCTGTTTTTT,CATRASGSTGELFF
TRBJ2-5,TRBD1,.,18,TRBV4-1,TGCGCCAGCAGCCAAGTTTCGTCAGGGGGTTTTGTTCAAGAGACCCAGTACTTC,CASSQVSSGGFVQETQYF
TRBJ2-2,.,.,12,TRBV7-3,TGTGCCAGCAGCTTAATGGGGACAGAGCTGTTTTTT,CASSLMGTELFF
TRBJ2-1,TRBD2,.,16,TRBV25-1,TGTGCCAGCAGTGAATGGGAACTAGCGGGAGGGGGTGAGCAGTTCTTC,CASSEWELAGGGEQFF
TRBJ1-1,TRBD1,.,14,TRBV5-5,TGTGCCAGCAGCCGACAGGGGATAAGTACTGAAGCTTTCTTT,CASSRQGISTEAFF
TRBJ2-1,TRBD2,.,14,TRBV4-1,TGCGCCAGCAGCCAAGATACTCAACTAGCGGGGCCCTTCTTC,CASSQDTQLAGPFF
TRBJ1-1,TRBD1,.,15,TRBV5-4,TGTGCCAGCAGCTGGGGACAGGTTCTGAACACTGAAGCTTTCTTT,CASSWGQVLNTEAFF